Listed here are 22 T cell receptor beta chains from one sample, sequenced in a study of blood T cells in healthy people across ages. Using a J-beta primer mix together with a sample-barcoded 5' primer, a second PCR was run for about 6 to 11 cycles. TCRdb recomputed calls from the 5' RACE reads with MiXCR, one row per CDR3 protein. The table records 600,000 to 1,000,000 distinct CDR3 sequences, roughly 64% of them present only once. Sequenced input: blood. These receptor sequences come from a man under 40 in good health.

V gene TRBV6-6 combines with J gene TRBJ2-6; D is unclear. Trimming stripped 1 base from V and 2 bases from J, with 12 bases between. CDR1 is MNHNY, CDR2 SVGAGI, per germline (reference sequence). The CDR3 has 17 residues. The chain's CDR3 is CASSYLMGVAGANVLTF. As DNA, the CDR3 is TGTGCCAGCAGTTACTTGATGGGTGTGGCTGGGGCCAACGTCCTGACTTTC.

A remark on this clonotype: Relative to the germline gene, one junction end is altered; a read error may explain this. The chain couples TRBV4-3 to TRBJ2-5, with D tentatively TRBD1 or TRBD2 (5 bases each). In germline, CDR1 is LGHNA, CDR2 YSLEER. The CDR3 is 15 amino acids. CDR3 nucleotides: TGCGCCAGCAGCCAGCCGGGATCAGGGCTTGAGATCCAGTACTTC. Protein sequence: CASSQPGSGLEIQYF.

The CDR3 nucleotides are TGTGCCAGCAGCCATTACAGGGGAAGGAACTATGGCTACACCTTC. Its protein is CASSHYRGRNYGYTF. The genes are TRBV11-2 and TRBJ1-2; 7 bases align to TRBD1. Looked up from germline, CDR1 is SGHAT and CDR2 is FQNNGV. The CDR3 covers 15 residues. V trimming: 5 bases; J trimming: 2 bases; junction bases outside the gene matches: 8.

This chain uses TRBV7-9 with TRBJ2-1; 7 bases match TRBD2. Germline CDR1 reads SEHNR; CDR2 reads FQNEAQ (reference sequence). This CDR3 contains 16 residues. After removal of 2 bases from V and 0 bases from J, the junction contained 4 bases not matched to a gene. The CDR3 spells CASSLFGGSSYNEQFF. The CDR3 DNA sequence: TGTGCCAGCAGCTTATTCGGGGGGAGCTCCTACAATGAGCAGTTCTTC.

The rearrangement links TRBV6-2 or TRBV6-3 to TRBJ2-3; the match to TRBD2 covers 12 bases. Trimming removed 0 bases from V and 11 bases from J; junction bases left unmatched: 12. The CDR3 loop spans 17 amino acids. Germline V lookup: CDR1 MNHEY, CDR2 SVGEGT. CDR3 DNA: TGTGCCAGCAGTTACTCAACCCGACTAGCGGGAGAGATAAAGCAGTATTTT. Its translation: CASSYSTRLAGEIKQYF.

The chain employs TRBV25-1 and TRBJ2-2, with a possible D match to TRBD1 (5 bases). The CDR3 runs to 15 residues. The V and J ends lost 2 bases and 6 bases respectively, with 13 bases between them. Germline assignment: CDR1 MGHDK and CDR2 SYGVNS. The CDR3 DNA sequence: TGTGCCAGCAGTGAACCAATAGGGGATGCCGGGGAGCTGTTTTTT. This encodes CASSEPIGDAGELFF.

Written as DNA, the CDR3 is TGTGCCACAATAGCGGGGGAATACCCGAGGACCCAGTACTTC. Translation gives CATIAGEYPRTQYF. The chain uses TRBV2 and TRBJ2-5; 9 bases map to TRBD2. CDR3 length equals 14 residues. CDR1 is SNHLY and CDR2 is FYNNEI in the germline V gene. Trimming at V came to 10 bases and at J to 7 bases, leaving 13 bases not matched to a gene. Looking up the rest from reference TRBV2 and TRBJ2-5 gives the full variable domain: EPEVTQTPSHQVTQMGQEVILRCVPISNHLYFYWYRQILGQKVEFLVSFYNNEISEKSEIFDDQFSVERPDGSNFTLKIRSTKLEDSAMYFCATIAGEYPRTQYFGPGTRLLVL.

This clonotype was detected only a few times. V usage is TRBV7-2 and J usage is TRBJ1-4, with D maybe TRBD1 (5 bases). Trimming took off 1 base at V and 3 bases at J, with 12 bases between the two ends. The CDR3 sequence is 16 residues long. CDR1 and CDR2 (germline): SGHTA, FQGNSA. In DNA, the CDR3 is TGTGCCAGCAGCTTAGTATCTGGGGCAGCTAATGAAAAACTGTTTTTT. This translates into CASSLVSGAANEKLFF.

The chain combines TRBV28 with TRBJ1-5; D remains ambiguous. The V gene's germline CDR1 is MDHEN and CDR2 SYDVKM. Trimming left V 7 bases short and J 11 bases short, with 15 bases between. The CDR3 has 12 amino acids. The CDR3 DNA is TGTGCCAGCAAAGGGTCCTCCGCAGCCCAGCATTTT. Its protein product is CASKGSSAAQHF.

The chain is built from TRBV7-2 and TRBJ1-2; D is unresolved. Germline V gives CDR1 SGHTA, CDR2 FQGNSA. V was trimmed by 4 bases and J by 8 bases, leaving 20 bases between them. This CDR3 comprises 15 residues. CDR3 region: CASSSRGGLFVGYTF. The DNA of the CDR3 is TGTGCCAGCAGCTCCCGTGGCGGTTTATTCGTCGGCTACACCTTC.

The rearrangement joins TRBV12-3 or TRBV12-4 to TRBJ2-4; D is unclear. The DNA end lines up better with TRBJ2-5; the J call may be wrong. The CDR3 has 12 amino acids. In nucleotides, the CDR3 is TGTGCCAGCAGTGATCAACAAGAGACCCAGTACTTC. This sequence encodes CASSDQQETQYF.

The chain is built from TRBV28 and TRBJ2-4; D call uncertain. This CDR3 comprises 16 residues. Looked up from germline, CDR1 is MDHEN and CDR2 is SYDVKM. Trimming cost V 6 bases and J 13 bases, with 28 bases left between them. CDR3: CASSPPFDWSTPAQYF. DNA of the CDR3: TGTGCCAGCAGCCCCCCATTCGACTGGTCTACCCCCGCACAGTACTTC.

The chain links TRBV7-2 to TRBJ2-7; possibly TRBD1 for D (6 bases). V lost 2 bases, J lost 1 base, and 21 bases lay in between. CDR1 and CDR2 (germline): SGHTA, FQGNSA. This CDR3 has 18 residues. The CDR3 nucleotides are TGTGCCAGCAGCTTAAGACCCTCGACAGGACTTAATTCCTACGAGCAGTACTTC. This translates into CASSLRPSTGLNSYEQYF.

V is TRBV5-5 and J is TRBJ1-3, with D hard to call. Germline CDR1 and CDR2: SGHKS and YYEKEE (reference sequence). The CDR3 totals 16 residues. V was cut by 2 bases and J by 0 bases, with 12 bases left in between. The CDR3 spells CASSLGLSSSGNTIYF. Written as DNA, the CDR3 is TGTGCCAGCAGCTTAGGACTCTCGAGCTCTGGAAACACCATATATTTT. Variable domain in full (rest from reference TRBV5-5 and TRBJ1-3): DAGVTQSPTHLIKTRGQQVTLRCSPISGHKSVSWYQQVLGQGPQFIFQYYEKEERGRGNFPDRFSARQFPNYSSELNVNALLLGDSALYLCASSLGLSSSGNTIYFGEGSWLTVV.

The V gene is TRBV20-1, the J gene TRBJ2-1; 7 bases are a match to TRBD2. The CDR3 spans 17 residues. With V trimmed by 0 bases and J by 6 bases, 14 bases remained unmatched. Germline values: CDR1 DFQATT, CDR2 SNEGSKA (reference sequence). The CDR3 here is CSARDLLAGEVRNEQFF. The CDR3 nucleotides read TGCAGTGCTAGAGATCTCCTGGCGGGGGAAGTTCGCAATGAGCAGTTCTTC.

This clonotype occurred a few times. Sequence at one end of the junction differs from germline and may be a read error. V gene TRBV5-1 combines with J gene TRBJ2-1, with D tentatively TRBD1 (6 bases). The CDR3 has 14 amino acids. Germline-derived CDR1 and CDR2 are SGHRS and YFSETQ. The CDR3 DNA is TGCGCCAGCGGCTTCGGACAGCCTTACAATGAGCAGTTCTTC. As protein: CASGFGQPYNEQFF.

This clonotype has just a few counts. This rearrangement joins TRBV14 to TRBJ2-3; D is perhaps TRBD2 (6 bases). From germline, CDR1 is SGHDN and CDR2 FVKESK. The CDR3 covers 15 residues. V was cut by 3 bases and J by 1 base, with 11 bases left in between. CDR3 sequence: CASSQGGGGTDTQYF. CDR3 sequence (DNA): TGTGCCAGCAGCCAGGGAGGCGGGGGCACAGATACGCAGTATTTT.

This clonotype was seen more than once but under ten times. V gene TRBV15 combines with J gene TRBJ2-5; 8 bases map to TRBD1. CDR1 LNHNV and CDR2 YYDKDF come from the germline V gene (reference sequence). V gave up 4 bases and J gave up 4 bases; unmatched junction bases: 2. The CDR3 is 13 residues long. In DNA form, the CDR3 reads TGTGCCACCAGCACCGACAGGGGAGAGACCCAGTACTTC. Protein: CATSTDRGETQYF. Together with reference TRBV15 and TRBJ2-5, the CDR3 gives the full variable domain: DAMVIQNPRYQVTQFGKPVTLSCSQTLNHNVMYWYQQKSSQAPKLLFHYYDKDFNNEADTPDNFQSRRPNTSFCFLDIRSPGLGDTAMYLCATSTDRGETQYFGPGTRLLVL.

This clonotype was picked up one time. The gene calls are TRBV4-2 and TRBJ2-1; no clear D gene. The ends were cut back, 0 bases at V and 8 bases at J, with 14 bases in the middle. There are 15 residues in the CDR3. CDR1 is LGHNA and CDR2 is YNFKEQ in the germline V gene. The CDR3 DNA is TGTGCCAGCAGCCAAGAAAGCACTTTTTACGATGAGCAGTTCTTC. Its protein is CASSQESTFYDEQFF.

This chain connects TRBV7-2 to TRBJ2-3; 8 positions agree with TRBD2. The length of the CDR3 is 16 residues. Germline-derived CDR1 and CDR2 are SGHTA and FQGNSA. The J segment lost 5 bases and the V segment lost 5 bases, leaving 12 bases of the junction unmatched. CDR3 bases: TGTGCCAGCAGCCCACCCCAAGCGGGGGAGGGAGATACGCAGTATTTT. This sequence encodes CASSPPQAGEGDTQYF.

The chain links TRBV11-2 to TRBJ2-3; weak D call: TRBD1 (6 bases). This CDR3 is built from 17 residues. Germline values: CDR1 SGHAT, CDR2 FQNNGV. V was pared by 1 base and J by 0 bases, with 14 bases between. In nucleotides, the CDR3 is TGTGCCAGCAGCTTAGCGAGGACAGCAATTAGCACAGATACGCAGTATTTT. This sequence encodes CASSLARTAISTDTQYF.

The CDR3 bases are TGTGCCAGCAGCCTCGGGGCTCTCTATGGCTACACCTTC. It translates to CASSLGALYGYTF. This chain joins TRBV7-2 and TRBJ1-2; tentative D call: TRBD1 (5 bases). Trimming shortened V by 5 bases and J by 4 bases, and 11 bases separated the two germline ends. Per the germline V gene, CDR1 is SGHTA and CDR2 is FQGNSA. CDR3 length: 13 amino acids.